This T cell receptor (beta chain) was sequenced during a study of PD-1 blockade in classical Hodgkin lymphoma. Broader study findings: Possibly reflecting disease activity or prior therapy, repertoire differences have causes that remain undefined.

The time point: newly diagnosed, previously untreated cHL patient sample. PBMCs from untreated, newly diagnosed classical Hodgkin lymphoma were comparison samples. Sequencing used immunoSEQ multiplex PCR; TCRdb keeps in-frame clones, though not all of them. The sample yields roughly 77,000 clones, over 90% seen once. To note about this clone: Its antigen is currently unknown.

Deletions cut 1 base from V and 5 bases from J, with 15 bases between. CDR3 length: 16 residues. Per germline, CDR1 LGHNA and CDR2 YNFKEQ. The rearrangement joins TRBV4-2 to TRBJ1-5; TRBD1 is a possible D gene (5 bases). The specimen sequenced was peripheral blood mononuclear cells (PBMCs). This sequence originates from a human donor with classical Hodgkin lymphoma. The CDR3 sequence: CASSQGGRDGYQPQHF. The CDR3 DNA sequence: TGTGCCAGCAGCCAAGGTGGGAGGGACGGGTATCAGCCCCAGCATTTT.